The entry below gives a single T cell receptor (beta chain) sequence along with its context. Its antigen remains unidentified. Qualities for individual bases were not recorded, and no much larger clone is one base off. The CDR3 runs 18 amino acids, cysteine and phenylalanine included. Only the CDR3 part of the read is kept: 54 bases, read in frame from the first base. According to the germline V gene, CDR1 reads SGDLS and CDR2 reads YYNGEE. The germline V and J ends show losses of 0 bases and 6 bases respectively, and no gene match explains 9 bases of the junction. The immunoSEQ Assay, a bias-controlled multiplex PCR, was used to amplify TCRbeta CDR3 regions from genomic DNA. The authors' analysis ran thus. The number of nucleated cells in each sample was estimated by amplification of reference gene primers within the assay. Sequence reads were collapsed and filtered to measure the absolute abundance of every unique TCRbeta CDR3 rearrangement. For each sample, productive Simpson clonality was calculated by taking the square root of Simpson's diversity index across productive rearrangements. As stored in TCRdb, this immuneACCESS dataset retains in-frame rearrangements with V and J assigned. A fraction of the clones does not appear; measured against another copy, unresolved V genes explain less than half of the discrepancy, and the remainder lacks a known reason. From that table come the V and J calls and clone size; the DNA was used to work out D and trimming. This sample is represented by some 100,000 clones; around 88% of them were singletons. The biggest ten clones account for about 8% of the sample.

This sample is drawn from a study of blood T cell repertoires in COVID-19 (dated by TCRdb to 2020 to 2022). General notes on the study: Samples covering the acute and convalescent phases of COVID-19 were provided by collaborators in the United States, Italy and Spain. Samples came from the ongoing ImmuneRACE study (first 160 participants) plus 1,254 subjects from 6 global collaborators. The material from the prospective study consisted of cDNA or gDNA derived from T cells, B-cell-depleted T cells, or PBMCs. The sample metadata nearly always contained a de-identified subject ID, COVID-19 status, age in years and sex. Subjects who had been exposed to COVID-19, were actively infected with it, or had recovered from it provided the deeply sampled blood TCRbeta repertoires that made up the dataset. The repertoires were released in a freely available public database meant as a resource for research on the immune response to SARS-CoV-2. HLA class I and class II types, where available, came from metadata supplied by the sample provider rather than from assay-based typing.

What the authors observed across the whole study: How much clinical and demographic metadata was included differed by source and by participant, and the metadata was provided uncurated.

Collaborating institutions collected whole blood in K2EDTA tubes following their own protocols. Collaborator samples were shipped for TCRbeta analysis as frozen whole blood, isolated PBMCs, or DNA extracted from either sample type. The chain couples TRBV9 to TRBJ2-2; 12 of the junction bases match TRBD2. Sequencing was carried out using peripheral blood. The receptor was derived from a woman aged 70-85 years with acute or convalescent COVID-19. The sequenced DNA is TGTGCCAGCAGCGTAGCCCCTAGCGGGGGGGCAGGCGCCGGGGAGCTGTTTTTT. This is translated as CASSVAPSGGAGAGELFF.